This TCR beta chain comes out of a study of blood T cells in healthy people across ages. Primers used in a second PCR of roughly 7 to 11 cycles were a sample-barcoded 5' primer and a J-beta primer mix. In TCRdb, the 5' RACE reads were re-called with MiXCR into one record per CDR3 protein. The data contain about 1.5 million distinct CDR3 sequences, about 45% of them singletons. This CDR3 contains 17 residues. The V gene's germline CDR1 is SGHTA and CDR2 FQGTGA. J lost 5 bases, V lost 4 bases, and 8 bases had no gene match. Sequencing was carried out using blood. This TCR was sampled from a woman younger than 35 in good health. This chain uses TRBV7-3 with TRBJ2-3; 14 nucleotides agree with TRBD2. The CDR3 bases are TGTGCCAGCAGCTCCCAGGGACTAGCGGGAGAAAGAGATACGCAGTATTTT. Its protein product is CASSSQGLAGERDTQYF.